These 8 T cell receptor beta chains originate from one sample sequenced in a study of identical twins. TCRdb re-analysed the 5' RACE reads in MiXCR, keeping a single row per CDR3 protein. The sample contains 250,000 to 350,000 distinct CDR3 sequences, roughly 9.8% of which appear only once. In addition, the sample was reused for a study of yellow fever vaccine responses in identical twins.

Sequencing used CD8+ T cells sorted from blood. The source is a woman aged 18 to 35 in good health.

This clonotype was detected only a few times. The chain joins TRBV6-2 or TRBV6-3 to TRBJ2-1, with D perhaps TRBD2 (6 bases). There are 13 residues in the CDR3. V lost 7 bases to trimming and J lost 8 bases, with 15 bases between them. Germline V lookup: CDR1 MNHEY, CDR2 SVGEGT. The CDR3 region is CASKEGSRDEQFF. Here the CDR3 DNA reads TGTGCCAGCAAGGAGGGTTCCAGGGATGAGCAGTTCTTC.

There are a few counts of this clonotype. The rearrangement uses TRBV4-3 and TRBJ2-3; 7 bases agree with TRBD2. The CDR3 contains 16 residues. J lost 2 bases, V lost 0 bases, and 5 bases had no gene match. Germline V gene data show CDR1 as LGHNA and CDR2 as YSLEER. In DNA form, the CDR3 reads TGCGCCAGCAGCCAAGATCGAGCGGGAAACACAGATACGCAGTATTTT. Its protein product is CASSQDRAGNTDTQYF.

This chain links TRBV11-2 with TRBJ2-5; D possibly corresponds to TRBD1 (6 bases). Germline V gene data show CDR1 as SGHAT and CDR2 as FQNNGV. This CDR3 comprises 13 residues. V lost 6 bases and J 5 bases, leaving 13 bases between the germline ends. The CDR3 is CASRPRGNETQYF. The CDR3 DNA is TGTGCCAGCAGACCTAGGGGGAACGAGACCCAGTACTTC.

V and J are TRBV7-8 and TRBJ2-1, with D uncertain. The CDR3 is 12 residues long. CDR1 and CDR2 (germline): SGHVS, FQNEAQ. Trimming left V 3 bases short and J 7 bases short, with 7 bases between. CDR3 sequence: CASSLKWNEQFF. Written as DNA, the CDR3 is TGTGCCAGCAGCTTGAAGTGGAATGAGCAGTTCTTC.

This clonotype was counted many times. This sequence joins TRBV3-1 and TRBJ2-2; TRBD2 aligns across 10 bases. The germline V gene has CDR1 LGHDT and CDR2 YNNKEL (reference sequence). The CDR3 loop spans 17 amino acids. Trimming removed 3 bases from V and 2 bases from J; junction bases left unmatched: 6. In DNA, the CDR3 is TGTGCCAGCAGCCACCCTGGACTAGCGGATAACACCGGGGAGCTGTTTTTT. Residues: CASSHPGLADNTGELFF.

The CDR3 bases are TGCAGCGCTGTAGCGGGATCTTCCTACGAGCAGTACTTC. Amino acids: CSAVAGSSYEQYF. The chain recombines TRBV29-1 with TRBJ2-7, with 8 bases aligning to TRBD2. V shed 7 bases, J shed 1 base, and the junction held 6 bases outside the gene matches. The V gene's germline CDR1 is SQVTM and CDR2 ANQGSEA. The CDR3 spans 13 residues.

This clonotype was counted a few times. The J gene is TRBJ2-3, the V gene TRBV27, with no clear D. Germline-derived CDR1 and CDR2 are MNHEY and SMNVEV (reference sequence). The CDR3 consists of 14 residues. Trimming removed 0 bases from V and 1 base from J, with 5 bases in between. Here the CDR3 DNA reads TGTGCCAGCAGTTTATCGCACGGCACAGATACGCAGTATTTT. Translation gives CASSLSHGTDTQYF.

The sample holds a few counts of this clonotype. This chain joins TRBV29-1 and TRBJ2-7, with D hard to call. There are 11 residues in the CDR3. The germline V gene encodes CDR1 SQVTM and CDR2 ANQGSEA. Deletions cut 1 base from V and 4 bases from J, with 5 bases between. The CDR3 DNA reads as TGCAGCGTTGAAGGACGATACGAGCAGTACTTC. The encoded protein is CSVEGRYEQYF.